These 27 T cell receptor beta chains share one sample of origin, sequenced in a study of spatial heterogeneity in lung cancer. Specified time point: sample taken at primary tumor resection. TCRdb ran MiXCR on the 5' RACE reads and lists one entry per CDR3 protein. The sample records tens of thousands of distinct CDR3 sequences, 12% being singletons. The source material was PBMCs, sampled at surgery. The origin of the receptors is a male donor with early-stage non-small cell lung cancer.

The rearrangement joins TRBV15 to TRBJ2-3; unclear D gene. This CDR3 comprises 13 residues. Per the germline V gene, CDR1 is LNHNV and CDR2 is YYDKDF (reference sequence). Trimming took 0 bases from V and 3 from J, leaving 4 bases between them. The CDR3 nucleotides read TGTGCCACCAGCAGAGACTGGACAGATACGCAGTATTTT. It encodes CATSRDWTDTQYF.

This clonotype was detected a few times. The chain carries TRBV4-3 and TRBJ2-7, with 9 bases that match TRBD2. Germline V gene sequence: CDR1 LGHNA, CDR2 YSLEER. The J segment lost 7 bases and the V segment lost 0 bases, leaving 4 bases of the junction unmatched. The CDR3 covers 14 residues. The CDR3 nucleotides are TGCGCCAGCAGCCAAGAGGCGGGGGGGCGAGAGCAGTACTTC. Amino acids: CASSQEAGGREQYF.

This clonotype was observed a handful of times. The chain joins TRBV18 to TRBJ1-1; 7 bases map to TRBD1. CDR3 length: 13 amino acids. The V and J ends lost 4 bases and 7 bases, in that order; junction bases with no gene match: 6. Looked up from germline, CDR1 is KGHSH and CDR2 is LQKENI. The CDR3 nucleotides read TGTGCCAGCTCACGGTTAGGACAGGTTGAAGCTTTCTTT. The encoded protein is CASSRLGQVEAFF.

This clonotype was counted only a few times. The chain employs TRBV20-1 and TRBJ1-5; D might be TRBD1 (5 bases). In germline, CDR1 is DFQATT, CDR2 SNEGSKA (reference sequence). This CDR3 contains 13 residues. V lost 3 bases and J 6 bases, leaving 12 bases between the germline ends. CDR3 loop: CSARMTRVQPQHF. The CDR3, as DNA: TGCAGTGCTAGGATGACCAGGGTTCAGCCCCAGCATTTT.

The chain recombines TRBV7-9 with TRBJ1-5; TRBD1 agrees at 12 bases. Germline assignment: CDR1 SEHNR and CDR2 FQNEAQ (reference sequence). V shed 5 bases and J 6 bases; nucleotides not matched to a gene: 2. This CDR3 has 14 residues. The CDR3 here is CASSQGQGAQPQHF. The CDR3 bases are TGTGCCAGCAGCCAGGGACAGGGGGCTCAGCCCCAGCATTTT. Together with reference TRBV7-9 and TRBJ1-5, the CDR3 gives the full variable domain: DTGVSQNPRHKITKRGQNVTFRCDPISEHNRLYWYRQTLGQGPEFLTYFQNEAQLEKSRLLSDRFSAERPKGSFSTLEIQRTEQGDSAMYLCASSQGQGAQPQHFGDGTRLSIL.

J is TRBJ2-4 and V is TRBV12-3 or TRBV12-4; D remains ambiguous. The CDR3 runs 14 residues. The V end lost 5 bases, the J end lost 1 base, and 9 bases lay between the germline ends. CDR3 sequence: CASSPAVAKNIQYF. The CDR3 nucleotides read TGTGCCAGCAGTCCGGCCGTGGCCAAAAACATTCAGTACTTC.

This clonotype was detected once. J is TRBJ1-2 and V is TRBV7-8; possibly TRBD1 for D (5 bases). The CDR3 runs 14 residues. The V gene's germline CDR1 is SGHVS and CDR2 FQNEAQ. Trimming shortened V by 4 bases and J by 5 bases, and 14 bases separated the two germline ends. The CDR3 nucleotides read TGTGCCAGCAGCTCGAGGGACGGCCCTTATGGCTACACCTTC. Protein: CASSSRDGPYGYTF.

This chain connects TRBV5-1 to TRBJ1-5; 7 nucleotides line up with TRBD1. The ends lost 2 bases at V and 2 bases at J; junction bases unmatched: 1. This CDR3 is 14 amino acids long. The V gene's germline CDR1 is SGHRS and CDR2 YFSETQ. The CDR3 DNA is TGCGCCAGCAGCTTAGACAGGGGCAATCAGCCCCAGCATTTT. This gives the protein CASSLDRGNQPQHF.

The table lists this clonotype with a few counts. This chain uses TRBV6-5 with TRBJ1-2, with 7 positions matching TRBD1. CDR1 is MNHEY, CDR2 SVGAGI, per germline. V lost 0 bases, J lost 5 bases, and 3 bases stayed unmatched. The CDR3 is 14 residues long. The CDR3 region is CASSYSLQGYGYTF. CDR3 DNA sequence: TGTGCCAGCAGTTACTCGTTACAGGGGTATGGCTACACCTTC.

This clonotype was detected only a few times. The CDR3: CASSLMAGGREKLFF. CDR3 sequence (DNA): TGTGCCAGCAGCTTAATGGCTGGGGGTCGGGAAAAACTGTTTTTT. J is TRBJ1-4 and V is TRBV7-9; perhaps TRBD1 as D (5 bases). The V end was cut by 2 bases, the J end by 8 bases, with 15 bases between. CDR3 length: 15 residues. Germline loops: CDR1 SEHNR, CDR2 FQNEAQ (reference sequence).

The table lists this clonotype with a few counts. This chain connects TRBV12-3 or TRBV12-4 to TRBJ2-1; 7 nucleotides agree with TRBD2. There are 13 residues in the CDR3. V lost 5 bases to trimming and J lost 9 bases; unmatched junction nucleotides: 7. The DNA of the CDR3 is TGTGCCAGCAGTGGACTAGTGGAGGGTGAGCAGTTCTTC. Translated: CASSGLVEGEQFF.

This clonotype was counted a few times. The rearrangement links TRBV20-1 to TRBJ1-2; no firm D call. Germline V lookup: CDR1 DFQATT, CDR2 SNEGSKA (reference sequence). The CDR3 covers 12 residues. Trimming stripped 3 bases from V and 3 bases from J, with 8 bases between. Written as DNA, the CDR3 is TGCAGTGCTAGTGTCCAGGACTATGGCTACACCTTC. Amino acids: CSASVQDYGYTF.

The chain has TRBV7-3 and TRBJ2-2, with 7 bases fitting TRBD2. Germline CDR1 and CDR2: SGHTA and FQGTGA. CDR3 length equals 17 residues. Trimming took 5 bases from V and 3 from J; bases not matched to a gene: 12. The CDR3 here is CASSPPGAGDHTGELFF. The CDR3 coding sequence is TGTGCCAGCAGCCCCCCCGGGGCGGGGGACCACACCGGGGAGCTGTTTTTT.

This clonotype was recorded at least ten times. The V and J genes are TRBV7-9 and TRBJ1-2, with TRBD1 matching 7 bases. The trim removed 5 bases at V and 3 bases at J, leaving 3 bases unmatched. Per the germline V gene, CDR1 is SEHNR and CDR2 is FQNEAQ (reference sequence). The CDR3 has 13 amino acids. The CDR3 reads CASSGGTDYGYTF. CDR3 coding DNA: TGTGCCAGCAGCGGCGGGACAGACTATGGCTACACCTTC.

The chain is built from TRBV3-2 and TRBJ2-3; TRBD2 is the table's D call, not checked against the DNA. TRBV3-2 is listed as a pseudogene. The CDR3 sequence is 18 residues long. CDR3 region: CASSQVQREWISTDTQYF. The CDR3, as DNA: TGTGCCAGCAGCCAAGTACAGCGGGAGTGGATCAGCACAGATACGCAGTATTTT.

This chain uses TRBV11-2 with TRBJ1-1; D is undetermined. V was pared by 4 bases and J by 3 bases, with 9 bases between. Germline V lookup: CDR1 SGHAT, CDR2 FQNNGV. The CDR3 sequence is 13 residues long. DNA of the CDR3: TGTGCCAGCAGCTCGAGCCAATACACTGAAGCTTTCTTT. Its translation is CASSSSQYTEAFF.

This clonotype has a count of ten or more. The chain combines TRBV4-3 with TRBJ2-2; perhaps TRBD2 as D (6 bases). Trimming shortened V by 4 bases and J by 4 bases, and 10 bases separated the two germline ends. The CDR3 is 14 amino acids. Per the germline V gene, CDR1 is LGHNA and CDR2 is YSLEER. This chain's CDR3 is CASSPERVTGELFF. CDR3 sequence (DNA): TGCGCCAGCAGCCCAGAGCGGGTCACCGGGGAGCTGTTTTTT.

The chain couples TRBV6-6 to TRBJ1-6, with D unresolved. V dropped 0 bases and J dropped 9 bases, with 6 bases sitting between them. The CDR3 runs to 13 residues. Germline V CDR1 and CDR2: MNHNY, SVGAGI (reference sequence). The CDR3 nucleotides are TGTGCCAGCAGTTACTCGACCGGTTCACCCCTCCACTTT. The encoded protein is CASSYSTGSPLHF.

J is TRBJ2-7 and V is TRBV10-3; 7 bases align to TRBD1. This CDR3 contains 13 residues. Germline V lookup: CDR1 ENHRY, CDR2 SYGVKD. J gave up 6 bases and V 8 bases, and 10 bases lay outside the gene matches. The CDR3 DNA reads TGTGCCATCTCGCGACAGGGAGTCCCCGAGCAGTACTTC. Residues: CAISRQGVPEQYF.

This clonotype was recorded many times. The rearrangement joins TRBV10-3 to TRBJ2-1; D ambiguous. CDR1 is ENHRY, CDR2 SYGVKD, per germline. V gave up 7 bases and J gave up 5 bases, with 6 bases separating them. CDR3 length equals 11 residues. CDR3 in DNA: TGTGCCATCAAAGGACACAATGAGCAGTTCTTC. It specifies CAIKGHNEQFF.

This clonotype has only a few counts. This chain uses TRBV5-1 with TRBJ2-3; D possibly matches TRBD1 or TRBD2 (5 bases each). The CDR3 runs to 14 residues. V lost 4 bases to trimming and J lost 3 bases, with 12 bases between them. Germline lookup yields CDR1 SGHRS and CDR2 YFSETQ. In nucleotides, the CDR3 is TGCGCCAGCAGCCTCGGGGCGCTAACAGATACGCAGTATTTT. Protein sequence: CASSLGALTDTQYF.

The chain joins TRBV5-5 to TRBJ1-6; D call uncertain. The V gene lost 1 base and the J gene lost 7 bases, with 9 bases spanning the gap. CDR3 length: 14 residues. Germline values: CDR1 SGHKS, CDR2 YYEKEE (reference sequence). This CDR3 reads CASSLRALNSPLHF. In DNA, the CDR3 is TGTGCCAGCAGCTTGCGAGCCCTCAATTCACCCCTCCACTTT.

V and J are TRBV4-1 and TRBJ2-3; TRBD2 matches 10 bases. Germline CDR1 MGHRA, CDR2 YSYEKL. V was clipped by 1 base and J by 4 bases; unmatched bases: 8. The CDR3 loop spans 17 amino acids. This CDR3 reads CASSQGASGGAADTQYF. As DNA, the CDR3 is TGCGCCAGCAGCCAAGGCGCCAGCGGGGGGGCTGCAGATACGCAGTATTTT.

This clonotype was seen only a few times. This chain links TRBV20-1 with TRBJ2-7; 8 bases match TRBD1. The CDR3 length is 15 residues. Trimming removed 3 bases from V and 2 bases from J; junction bases left unmatched: 9. Germline CDR1 DFQATT, CDR2 SNEGSKA (reference sequence). The CDR3 loop reads CSASLPRTGTYEQYF. The CDR3 bases are TGCAGTGCTAGCCTCCCCCGGACAGGGACCTACGAGCAGTACTTC.

This clonotype was seen a single time. The V and J genes are TRBV5-4 and TRBJ1-2; D gene uncertain. CDR3 length: 17 residues. V lost 4 bases and J lost 4, with 23 bases in between. Germline loops: CDR1 SGHNT, CDR2 YYREEE (reference sequence). Here the CDR3 DNA reads TGTGCCAGCAGCCCTTTCGGCGGGAGGGAAGCTAGCTATGGCTACACCTTC. The encoded protein is CASSPFGGREASYGYTF.

The chain couples TRBV7-8 to TRBJ1-4; D is ambiguous. Germline V gene sequence: CDR1 SGHVS, CDR2 FQNEAQ. Trimming pared 5 bases from V and 7 bases from J, leaving 17 bases between. This CDR3 region has 15 residues. As DNA, the CDR3 is TGTGCCAGCAGCCGTTTTGGGGAAGGATTTGAAAAACTGTTTTTT. Protein: CASSRFGEGFEKLFF.

This clonotype was counted many times. The chain is built from TRBV6-6 and TRBJ2-2; D may match TRBD1 or TRBD2 (5 bases each). Trimming took 2 bases from V and 3 from J, leaving 10 bases between them. Germline CDR1 reads MNHNY; CDR2 reads SVGAGI (reference sequence). This CDR3 spans 15 amino acids. In nucleotides, the CDR3 is TGTGCCAGCAGTTACGGGACGGATTACACCGGGGAGCTGTTTTTT. It encodes CASSYGTDYTGELFF.